The 23 T cell receptor beta chains reported below all come from one sample, sequenced in a study of glioma-infiltrating T cells. Amplification of TCR alpha and beta CDR3 regions from RNA used iRepertoire nested multiplex PCR. TCRdb used MiXCR to reprocess the multiplex PCR reads, holding one entry per CDR3 protein. The sample includes more than 100,000 distinct CDR3 sequences, roughly 30% seen only once; the top ten take around 40%. The sample comprised glioma tissue, nonneoplastic brain tissue, or PBMCs (not recorded which). The source is a human donor with low-grade glioma or glioblastoma, undergoing nonglioma brain surgery, or in good health (not recorded which).

This clonotype was recorded many times. The chain combines TRBV7-2 with TRBJ2-7; 7 bases are a match to TRBD1. Trimming took 4 bases from V and 3 from J; bases not matched to a gene: 9. This CDR3 has 15 amino acids. Germline-derived CDR1 and CDR2 are SGHTA and FQGNSA. The CDR3 nucleotides are TGTGCCAGCAGCTCGTACCTGGGACAGTTCTACGAGCAGTACTTC. Protein: CASSSYLGQFYEQYF.

The chain couples TRBV6-5 to TRBJ2-3, with D perhaps matching TRBD2 (7 bases). The length of the CDR3 is 17 residues. Between the trimmed V and J ends, which lost 7 bases and 8 bases, there was a span of 28 bases. From germline, CDR1 is MNHEY and CDR2 SVGAGI. The CDR3 nucleotides are TGTGCCAGCAATTCCACGAGCACTGGTGGGGGGGGCGGTACGCAGTATTTT. Translation gives CASNSTSTGGGGGTQYF.

The J gene is TRBJ2-7, the V gene TRBV12-5; the D gene is possibly TRBD2 (5 bases). V was cut by 1 base and J by 1 base, with 8 bases left in between. Germline V CDR1 and CDR2: LGHNT, FRNRAP. The CDR3 runs 14 residues. This chain's CDR3 is CASGLGGSSYEQYF. CDR3 coding DNA: TGTGCTAGTGGTTTGGGAGGGTCGTCCTACGAGCAGTACTTC. The whole variable domain, remainder taken from reference TRBV12-5 and TRBJ2-7, is DARVTQTPRHKVTEMGQEVTMRCQPILGHNTVFWYRQTMMQGLELLAYFRNRAPLDDSGMPKDRFSAEMPDATLATLKIQPSEPRDSAVYFCASGLGGSSYEQYFGPGTRLTVT.

There are many counts of this clonotype. This sequence joins TRBV28 and TRBJ1-1, with D maybe TRBD1 (5 bases). The CDR3 extends over 14 amino acids. V shed 7 bases and J shed 2 bases, with 14 bases lying between them. CDR1 is MDHEN and CDR2 is SYDVKM in the germline V gene. In DNA form, the CDR3 reads TGTGCCAGCAAGAAGGGACGCCGAAACACTGAAGCTTTCTTT. Residues: CASKKGRRNTEAFF.

This clonotype has only a few counts. The CDR3 region is CSVGRATGTAKNIQYF. The DNA for the CDR3 is TGCAGCGTTGGCCGGGCTACAGGGACAGCCAAAAACATTCAGTACTTC. The chain is built from TRBV29-1 and TRBJ2-4; a weak D match, TRBD1 (6 bases). Germline V gene data show CDR1 as SQVTM and CDR2 as ANQGSEA. V was cut by 4 bases and J by 0 bases, with 16 bases left in between. The CDR3 is made up of 16 amino acids.

The J gene is TRBJ2-7, the V gene TRBV5-4; D is unresolved. CDR3 length: 14 amino acids. Germline V CDR1 and CDR2: SGHNT, YYREEE (reference sequence). With 1 base removed from V and 2 bases from J, the gap between germline ends came to 10 bases. The chain's CDR3 is CASSLIYSPYEQYF. In DNA form, the CDR3 reads TGTGCCAGCAGCTTGATCTATAGCCCCTACGAGCAGTACTTC.

This clonotype was counted at least ten times. The rearrangement joins TRBV7-2 to TRBJ2-7; 12 nucleotides match TRBD2. Germline trimming cut 5 bases from V and 13 bases from J; bases unmatched to any gene: 6. The germline CDR1 and CDR2 sequences are SGHTA and FQGNSA. The CDR3 runs 12 residues. The CDR3 region is CASSTLAGGRYF. The CDR3 nucleotides are TGTGCCAGCAGCACACTAGCGGGGGGTAGATACTTC.

With respect to this clonotype: This sequence may be a read error, since a much larger clone differs from it by one base. The chain uses TRBV20-1 and TRBJ1-2, with no clear D. Germline V gene data show CDR1 as DFQATT and CDR2 as SNEGSKA (reference sequence). This CDR3 is built from 11 residues. CDR3 DNA: TGCAATGCTCGGACGACCTATGGCTACACCTTC. Translating gives CNARTTYGYTF.

There are many counts of this clonotype. This chain joins TRBV6-1 and TRBJ1-2; 7 nucleotides align to TRBD1. CDR1 is MNHNS, CDR2 SASEGT, per germline. V was pared by 7 bases and J by 1 base, with 6 bases of the junction left unmatched. CDR3 size: 14 residues. The CDR3 bases are TGTGCCAGCAATACGGGACAGTTTAACTATGGCTACACCTTC. Protein product: CASNTGQFNYGYTF.

As to this clonotype: This may stem from a read error, because a much larger clone lies one nucleotide away. Since the CDR3 does not end with the conserved phenylalanine or tryptophan, this likely comes from a read error. This chain links TRBV19 with TRBJ2-3; D gene ambiguous. Between the trimmed V and J ends, which lost 7 bases and 1 base, there was a span of 15 bases. This CDR3 is built from 15 residues. CDR1 LNHDA and CDR2 SQIVND come from the germline V gene (reference sequence). In nucleotides, the CDR3 is TGTGCCAGTACGACTTCTCCTAAAGGCACAGATACGCAGTATTCT. Encoded protein: CASTTSPKGTDTQYS.

Concerning this clonotype itself: This sequence may be a read error, since a much larger clone differs from it by one base. The CDR3 protein is CASSCTGGVQPQHF. Here the CDR3 DNA reads TGTGCCAGCAGCTGTACAGGGGGCGTGCAGCCCCAGCATTTT. The chain recombines TRBV6-6 with TRBJ1-5, with 9 bases identical to TRBD1. The germline gives CDR1 MNHNY, CDR2 SVGAGI (reference sequence). The CDR3 length is 14 residues. V shed 6 bases, J shed 7 bases, and the junction held 7 bases outside the gene matches.

This clonotype was counted many times. This chain joins TRBV27 and TRBJ1-1; 11 bases fit TRBD1. The CDR3 loop spans 15 amino acids. From germline, CDR1 is MNHEY and CDR2 SMNVEV (reference sequence). V lost 1 base to trimming and J lost 6 bases; unmatched junction nucleotides: 4. Here the CDR3 reads CASSLWGQGEAEAFF. In nucleotides, the CDR3 is TGTGCCAGCAGTTTATGGGGACAGGGGGAAGCTGAAGCTTTCTTT.

This clonotype was seen a few times. The chain joins TRBV7-8 to TRBJ2-1, with 10 positions matching TRBD2. The germline V gene encodes CDR1 SGHVS and CDR2 FQNEAQ. The CDR3 has 19 amino acids. With 2 bases clipped from V and 0 bases from J, the junction kept 10 bases outside the gene matches. CDR3 loop: CASSLLSVAGGSSYNEQFF. DNA for the CDR3: TGTGCCAGCAGCTTACTTTCGGTAGCGGGGGGCAGCTCCTACAATGAGCAGTTCTTC.

As concerns this clonotype: This may be a read error, as it is one base from a much larger clone. The chain links TRBV20-1 to TRBJ1-1; a weak D match, TRBD1 (5 bases). Germline values: CDR1 DFQATT, CDR2 SNEGSKA (reference sequence). Trimming removed 5 bases at V and 4 bases at J, with 17 bases between. CDR3 length: 14 amino acids. The CDR3 DNA reads as TGCAGTGCTCAGCCGAGCAGGGATGGCACTGAAGCTTTCTTT. Amino acid sequence: CSAQPSRDGTEAFF.

This clonotype was seen many times. This rearrangement joins TRBV28 to TRBJ1-1; D is unresolved. V was cut by 4 bases and J by 4 bases, with 16 bases left in between. Germline CDR1 MDHEN, CDR2 SYDVKM. The CDR3 extends over 15 amino acids. This CDR3 is CASSSSLVETTEAFF. CDR3 coding DNA: TGTGCCAGCAGTTCCTCTTTGGTGGAGACCACTGAAGCTTTCTTT.

Comments on this clonotype: An end of the junction differs from the germline gene, which may be a read error. V and J are TRBV28 and TRBJ2-7; TRBD2 matches 9 bases. Germline V gene data show CDR1 as MDHEN and CDR2 as SYDVKM. The length of the CDR3 is 15 residues. Here the CDR3 reads CASLPTSGGASEQCF. CDR3 DNA sequence: TGTGCCAGTCTACCGACTAGCGGAGGGGCGAGCGAGCAGTGCTTC.

As for this clonotype: This sequence may be a read error, since a much larger clone differs from it by one base. The genes are TRBV12-3 or TRBV12-4 and TRBJ1-1, with a tentative D call TRBD1 (5 bases). The CDR3 is 13 amino acids. CDR3 region: CASSPDSNTEALF. CDR3 nucleotide sequence: TGTGCCAGCAGCCCCGACAGCAACACTGAAGCTCTCTTT.

In this sample, this clonotype turned up many times. The V gene is TRBV27, the J gene TRBJ2-1, with D uncertain. CDR3 length equals 12 residues. CDR1 is MNHEY, CDR2 SMNVEV, per germline (reference sequence). V lost 2 bases to trimming and J lost 6 bases, with 5 bases between them. The CDR3 bases are TGTGCCAGCAGTTTAAGGGCCAATGAGCAGTTCTTC. This sequence encodes CASSLRANEQFF.

As for this clonotype: A much more abundant neighbour one base away suggests this may be a read error. This chain links TRBV14 with TRBJ1-6, with D uncertain. CDR1 SGHDN and CDR2 FVKESK come from the germline V gene. The CDR3 is 17 amino acids. The CDR3 region is CASSQGSFEAYNSHLHF. The CDR3 coding sequence is TGTGCCAGCAGCCAAGGTTCTTTTGAGGCCTATAATTCACACCTCCACTTT.

V is TRBV25-1 and J is TRBJ2-3, with 7 nucleotides matching TRBD2. The CDR3 spans 12 residues. V gave up 6 bases and J gave up 6 bases; unmatched junction bases: 3. Germline V lookup: CDR1 MGHDK, CDR2 SYGVNS. The CDR3 nucleotides read TGTGCCAGCAGGGGAGGGCCGGATACGCAGTATTTT. Its translation is CASRGGPDTQYF.

This clonotype was detected ten times or more. This chain connects TRBV7-2 to TRBJ2-3; possible D gene TRBD1, 6 bases. This CDR3 spans 14 amino acids. V was shortened by 1 base and J by 1 base, with 6 bases between the two germline ends. In germline, CDR1 is SGHTA, CDR2 FQGNSA. DNA of the CDR3: TGTGCCAGCAGCTTAGGGGGGCGCACAGATACGCAGTATTTT. It yields the protein CASSLGGRTDTQYF. Based on the CDR3 plus reference TRBV7-2 and TRBJ2-3, the full variable domain is GAGVSQSPSNKVTEKGKDVELRCDPISGHTALYWYRQSLGQGLEFLIYFQGNSAPDKSGLPSDRFSAERTGGSVSTLTIQRTQQEDSAVYLCASSLGGRTDTQYFGPGTRLTVL.

This clonotype has a count of ten or more. The V call is TRBV12-3 or TRBV12-4, the J call TRBJ1-6; D is unclear. The CDR3 runs 12 residues. V was trimmed by 5 bases and J by 10 bases, leaving 9 bases between them. The CDR3 region has the DNA TGTGCCAGCAGTACAAACAAATCACCCCTCCACTTT. Its protein product is CASSTNKSPLHF.

The table lists this clonotype with many counts. The V gene is TRBV12-3 or TRBV12-4, the J gene TRBJ2-7, with TRBD1 matching 7 bases. The ends lost 4 bases at V and 4 bases at J; junction bases unmatched: 4. The CDR3 runs to 13 residues. CDR3: CASSWGQPYEQYF. CDR3 sequence (DNA): TGTGCCAGCAGTTGGGGACAGCCTTACGAGCAGTACTTC.